This TCR beta chain was captured in a study of cytomegalovirus exposure and HLA in healthy donors. This clone was observed a single time. The CDR3 spans 15 residues. Per germline, CDR1 MNHEY and CDR2 SMNVEV (reference sequence). Trimming left V 6 bases short and J 1 base short, with 13 bases between. PCR used 60 Vbeta primers and 13 Jbeta primers. TCRdb keeps only in-frame clones here, not all; method: immunoSEQ multiplex PCR. The table records under 150,000 clones, roughly 79% of them present only once. This TCR was sampled from a man between 18 and 29 years old in good health and CMV-seronegative. The chain has TRBV27 and TRBJ1-5, with D perhaps matching TRBD1 (5 bases). The sequenced sample was PBMCs. The CDR3 spells CASSRVGGSNQPQHF. In DNA form, the CDR3 reads TGTGCCAGCAGCCGAGTGGGGGGAAGCAATCAGCCCCAGCATTTT.